Described below is a single TCR beta chain sequence and its context. Its antigen is still unknown. This sample stems from a study of cytomegalovirus exposure and HLA in healthy donors. Amplification used 60 Vbeta primers and 13 Jbeta primers. Assay used: immunoSEQ multiplex PCR; TCRdb lists only in-frame clones, some missing. The sample gives roughly 97,000 clones, 73% of which show up once; more than 3% is in the top ten. Looked up from germline, CDR1 is MNHNS and CDR2 is SASEGT. The CDR3 is 16 amino acids. With 4 bases removed from V and 0 bases from J, the gap between germline ends came to 12 bases. Points from the study as a whole: In most subjects, TCR beta sequences reportedly gave accurate predictions of HLA-A and HLA-B alleles. The study labeled 170 or so TCR beta chains cytomegalovirus-associated.

This chain connects TRBV6-1 to TRBJ1-4; no definite D call. Sequenced material: PBMCs. This sequence was found in a man aged 40-49 years in good health and CMV-seronegative. The CDR3 region has the DNA TGTGCCAGCAGTGGCATAAGACAAGCAACTAATGAAAAACTGTTTTTT. Protein sequence: CASSGIRQATNEKLFF.